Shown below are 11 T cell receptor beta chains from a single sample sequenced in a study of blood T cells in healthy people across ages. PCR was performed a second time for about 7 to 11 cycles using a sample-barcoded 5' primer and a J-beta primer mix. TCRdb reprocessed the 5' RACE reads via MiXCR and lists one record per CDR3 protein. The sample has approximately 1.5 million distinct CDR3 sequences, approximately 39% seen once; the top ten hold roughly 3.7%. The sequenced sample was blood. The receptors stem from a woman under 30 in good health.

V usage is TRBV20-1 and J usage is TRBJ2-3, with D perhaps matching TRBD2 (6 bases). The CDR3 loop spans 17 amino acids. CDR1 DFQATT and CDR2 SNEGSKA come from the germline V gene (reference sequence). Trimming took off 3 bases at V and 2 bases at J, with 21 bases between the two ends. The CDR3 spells CSARRTYSGTPTDTQYF. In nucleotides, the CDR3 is TGCAGTGCTAGGCGCACCTATAGCGGAACCCCCACAGATACGCAGTATTTT.

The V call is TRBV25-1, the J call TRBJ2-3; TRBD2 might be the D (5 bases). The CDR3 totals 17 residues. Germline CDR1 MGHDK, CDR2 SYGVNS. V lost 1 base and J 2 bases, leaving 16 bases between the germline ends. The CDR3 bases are TGTGCCAGCAGTGAATCCCCCAGGACCGGGAACACAGATACGCAGTATTTT. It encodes CASSESPRTGNTDTQYF.

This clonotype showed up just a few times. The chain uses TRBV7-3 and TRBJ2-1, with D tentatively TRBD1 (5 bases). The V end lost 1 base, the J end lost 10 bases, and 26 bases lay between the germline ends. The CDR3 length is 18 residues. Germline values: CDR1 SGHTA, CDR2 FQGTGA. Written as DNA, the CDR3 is TGTGCCAGCAGCTTAAAAGGAGTGGGTCAGGGTGGTCTTATCGAGCAGTTCTTC. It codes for CASSLKGVGQGGLIEQFF.

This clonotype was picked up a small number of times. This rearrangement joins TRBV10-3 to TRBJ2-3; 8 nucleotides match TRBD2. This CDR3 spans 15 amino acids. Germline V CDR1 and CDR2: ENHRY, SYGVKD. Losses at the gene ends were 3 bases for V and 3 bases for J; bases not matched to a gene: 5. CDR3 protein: CAISDRGGHTDTQYF. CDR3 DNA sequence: TGTGCCATCAGTGATCGGGGGGGCCATACAGATACGCAGTATTTT.

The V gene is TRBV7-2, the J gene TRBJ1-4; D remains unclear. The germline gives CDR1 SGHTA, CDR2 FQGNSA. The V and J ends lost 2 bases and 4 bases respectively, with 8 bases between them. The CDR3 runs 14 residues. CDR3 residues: CASSLKWVNEKLFF. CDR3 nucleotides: TGTGCCAGCAGCTTAAAATGGGTTAATGAAAAACTGTTTTTT.

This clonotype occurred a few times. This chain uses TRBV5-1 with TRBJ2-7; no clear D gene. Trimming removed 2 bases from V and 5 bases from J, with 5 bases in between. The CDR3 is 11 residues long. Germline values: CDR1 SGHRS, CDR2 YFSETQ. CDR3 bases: TGCGCCAGCAGCTTTCAAAACGAGCAGTACTTC. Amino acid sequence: CASSFQNEQYF.

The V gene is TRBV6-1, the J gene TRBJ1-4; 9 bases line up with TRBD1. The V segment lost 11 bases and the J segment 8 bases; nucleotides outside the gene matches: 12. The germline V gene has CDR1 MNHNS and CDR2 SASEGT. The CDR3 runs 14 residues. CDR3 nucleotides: TGTGCCGCACACTCCCGGGACAGGGACGAAAAACTGTTTTTT. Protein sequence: CAAHSRDRDEKLFF.

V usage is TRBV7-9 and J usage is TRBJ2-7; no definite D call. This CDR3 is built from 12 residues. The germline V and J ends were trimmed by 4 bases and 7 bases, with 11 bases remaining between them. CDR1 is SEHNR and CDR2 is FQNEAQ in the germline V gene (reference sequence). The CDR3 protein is CASSYFKNEQYF. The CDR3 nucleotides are TGTGCCAGCAGCTATTTCAAGAATGAGCAGTACTTC.

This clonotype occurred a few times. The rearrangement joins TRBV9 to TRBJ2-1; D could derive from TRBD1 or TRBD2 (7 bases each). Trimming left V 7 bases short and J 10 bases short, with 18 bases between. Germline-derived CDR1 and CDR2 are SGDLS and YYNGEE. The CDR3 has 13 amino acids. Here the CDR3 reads CASGSGGEWEQFF. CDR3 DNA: TGTGCCAGCGGCTCAGGGGGGGAGTGGGAGCAGTTCTTC.

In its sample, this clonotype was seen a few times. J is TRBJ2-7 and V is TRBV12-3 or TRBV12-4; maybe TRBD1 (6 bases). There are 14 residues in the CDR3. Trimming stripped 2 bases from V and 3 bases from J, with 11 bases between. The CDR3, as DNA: TGTGCCAGCAGTTTATTAGGGGGAAACTACGAGCAGTACTTC. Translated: CASSLLGGNYEQYF.

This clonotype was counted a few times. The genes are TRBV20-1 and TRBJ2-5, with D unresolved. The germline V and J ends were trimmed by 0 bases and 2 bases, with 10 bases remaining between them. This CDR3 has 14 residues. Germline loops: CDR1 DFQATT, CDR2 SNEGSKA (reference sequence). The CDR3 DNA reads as TGCAGTGCTAGAGATCAGAACGGTCAAGAGACCCAGTACTTC. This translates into CSARDQNGQETQYF.